Listed here is a single T cell receptor (beta chain). Antigen specificity is unknown. This record belongs to a study of T cell responses to AZD1222 COVID-19 vaccine. Study observations and caveats: Samples come after the peak T cell response, not at day 14. Donors were chiefly white British, with a greater number of females, and clonal diversity was perhaps underestimated. Reportedly, nearly half the spike-specific TCRs target unmutated variant regions.

Here immunoSEQ multiplex PCR was the method, and the copy in TCRdb shows in-frame clones only, minus some. The sample lists 120,000 to 150,000 clones, about nine tenths occurring once. The germline V gene has CDR1 SGHDN and CDR2 FVKESK. This CDR3 is 19 amino acids long. The V and J ends lost 2 bases and 3 bases, in that order; junction bases with no gene match: 12. This sequence originates from an adult in good health. Source: peripheral blood, taken on day 0 of AZD1222 vaccination. J is TRBJ2-2 and V is TRBV14, with 10 bases that match TRBD2. The CDR3 bases are TGTGCCAGCAGCCAAAGTAAAAGCGGGAGGGCTATATACACCGGGGAGCTGTTTTTT. Translated, it gives CASSQSKSGRAIYTGELFF.